The text below deals with one T cell receptor beta chain. Its antigen is as yet unknown. The entry originates in a study of PD-1 blockade in classical Hodgkin lymphoma. Overall study results and limits: Patients with a complete response exhibited baseline diversity comparable to newly diagnosed patients. As was reported, newly diagnosed patients showed lower baseline TCR diversity than healthy donors did. Exclusion applied to patients who initiated nivolumab less than 1 year following ASCT.

Profiled with immunoSEQ multiplex PCR; TCRdb holds only in-frame clones, not every one. Among fewer than 15,000 clones listed, roughly 90% were seen once. The V and J ends lost 0 bases and 5 bases respectively, with 4 bases between them. Germline lookup yields CDR1 ENHRY and CDR2 SYGVKD. The CDR3 consists of 12 residues. Exposure to brentuximab vedotin varied, and each patient had relapsed following autologous stem cell transplantation. Thawed PBMCs yielded CD4+ T cells through magnetic negative selection. Sequenced material: CD4+ T cells from blood, taken at baseline. The rearrangement uses TRBV10-3 and TRBJ2-5; D remains ambiguous. The receptor's source is a human donor with classical Hodgkin lymphoma. The CDR3 protein is CAISESRETQYF. DNA of the CDR3: TGTGCCATCAGTGAGTCCCGGGAGACCCAGTACTTC.